The present TCR beta chain was sequenced within a study of shared clonotypes between healthy human individuals. Profiled with immunoSEQ multiplex PCR; TCRdb holds only in-frame clones, not every one. The table shows roughly 2.6 million clones, with more than 80% occurring only once. The count of this clone is one. The germline V gene has CDR1 WNHNN and CDR2 SYGVQD (reference sequence). CDR3 size: 15 residues. V shed 5 bases and J 4 bases; nucleotides not matched to a gene: 5. Specimen: naive CD4+ T cells sorted from blood. The subset denotes: CD45RA+ positively selected. The genes are TRBV10-1 and TRBJ2-5, with 12 bases matching TRBD2. This clonotype originated in a man between 18 and 35 years old in good health. CDR3 DNA sequence: TGCGCCAGCAGTCCTAGCGGGGGGGCTGGAGAGACCCAGTACTTC. Translating gives CASSPSGGAGETQYF.